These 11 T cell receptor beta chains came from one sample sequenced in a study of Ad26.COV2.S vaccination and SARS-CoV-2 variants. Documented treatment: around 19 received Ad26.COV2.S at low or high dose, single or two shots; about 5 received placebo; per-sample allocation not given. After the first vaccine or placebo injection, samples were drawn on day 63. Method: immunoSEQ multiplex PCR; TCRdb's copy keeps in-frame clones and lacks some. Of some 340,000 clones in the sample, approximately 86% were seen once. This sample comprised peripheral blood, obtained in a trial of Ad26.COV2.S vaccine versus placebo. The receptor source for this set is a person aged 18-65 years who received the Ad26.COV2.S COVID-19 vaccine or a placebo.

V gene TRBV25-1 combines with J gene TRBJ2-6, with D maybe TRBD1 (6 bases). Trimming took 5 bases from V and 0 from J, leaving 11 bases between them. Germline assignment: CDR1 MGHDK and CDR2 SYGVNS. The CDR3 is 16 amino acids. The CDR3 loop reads CASSTGTNSGANVLTF. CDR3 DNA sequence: TGTGCCAGCAGTACCGGGACAAACTCTGGGGCCAACGTCCTGACTTTC.

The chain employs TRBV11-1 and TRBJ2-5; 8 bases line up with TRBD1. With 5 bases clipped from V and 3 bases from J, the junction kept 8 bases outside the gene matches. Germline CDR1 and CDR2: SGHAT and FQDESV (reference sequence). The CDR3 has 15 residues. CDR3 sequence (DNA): TGTGCCAGCAGCGTAAATCGGGGACAGGAAGAGACCCAGTACTTC. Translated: CASSVNRGQEETQYF.

The CDR3 spells CASSPTGMAGELFF. In nucleotides, the CDR3 is TGTGCCAGCAGCCCGACAGGGATGGCCGGGGAGCTGTTTTTT. V usage is TRBV11-2 and J usage is TRBJ2-2; 7 bases fit TRBD1. Per germline, CDR1 SGHAT and CDR2 FQNNGV. Unmatched junction bases numbered 6, after V lost 5 bases and J lost 6 bases. The CDR3 contains 14 residues.

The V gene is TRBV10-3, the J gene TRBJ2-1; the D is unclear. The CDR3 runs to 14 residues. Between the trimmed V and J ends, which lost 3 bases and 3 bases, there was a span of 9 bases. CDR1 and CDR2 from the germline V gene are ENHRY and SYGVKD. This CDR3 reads CAISDQRNYNEQFF. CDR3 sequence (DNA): TGTGCCATCAGTGACCAGCGTAACTACAATGAGCAGTTCTTC.

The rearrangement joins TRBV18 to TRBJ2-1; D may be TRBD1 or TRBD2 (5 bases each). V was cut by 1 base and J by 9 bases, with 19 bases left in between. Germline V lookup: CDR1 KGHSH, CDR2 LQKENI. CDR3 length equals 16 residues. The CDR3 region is CASSPLGVLAPPEQFF. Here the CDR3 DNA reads TGTGCCAGCTCACCACTGGGGGTTTTGGCGCCTCCTGAGCAGTTCTTC. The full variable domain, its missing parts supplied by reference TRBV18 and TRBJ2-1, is NAGVMQNPRHLVRRRGQEARLRCSPMKGHSHVYWYRQLPEEGLKFMVYLQKENIIDESGMPKERFSAEFPKEGPSILRIQQVVRGDSAAYFCASSPLGVLAPPEQFFGPGTRLTVL.

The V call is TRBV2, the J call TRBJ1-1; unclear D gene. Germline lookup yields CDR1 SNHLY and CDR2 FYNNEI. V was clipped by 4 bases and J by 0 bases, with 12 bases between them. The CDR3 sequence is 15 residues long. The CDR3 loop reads CASSGEQIMNTEAFF. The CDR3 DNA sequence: TGTGCCAGCAGTGGGGAGCAGATCATGAACACTGAAGCTTTCTTT.

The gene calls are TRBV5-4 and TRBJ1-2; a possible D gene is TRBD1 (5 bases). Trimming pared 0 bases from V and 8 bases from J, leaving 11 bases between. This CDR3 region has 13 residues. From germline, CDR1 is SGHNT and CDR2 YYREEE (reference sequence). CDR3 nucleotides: TGTGCCAGCAGCTTGGATGAGGGGACGGGCTACACCTTC. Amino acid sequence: CASSLDEGTGYTF.

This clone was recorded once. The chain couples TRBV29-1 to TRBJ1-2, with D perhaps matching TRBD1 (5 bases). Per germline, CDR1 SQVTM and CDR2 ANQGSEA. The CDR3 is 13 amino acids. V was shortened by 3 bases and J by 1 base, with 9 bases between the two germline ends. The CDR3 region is CSVDGGDNYGYTF. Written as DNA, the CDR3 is TGCAGCGTTGATGGGGGGGATAACTATGGCTACACCTTC.

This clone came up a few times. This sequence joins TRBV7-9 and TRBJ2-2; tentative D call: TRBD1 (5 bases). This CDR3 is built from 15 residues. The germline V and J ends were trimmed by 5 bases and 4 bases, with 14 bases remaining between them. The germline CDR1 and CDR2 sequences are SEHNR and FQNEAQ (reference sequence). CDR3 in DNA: TGTGCCAGCAGCCCACCTGGGGCCTCCACCGGGGAGCTGTTTTTT. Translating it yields CASSPPGASTGELFF.

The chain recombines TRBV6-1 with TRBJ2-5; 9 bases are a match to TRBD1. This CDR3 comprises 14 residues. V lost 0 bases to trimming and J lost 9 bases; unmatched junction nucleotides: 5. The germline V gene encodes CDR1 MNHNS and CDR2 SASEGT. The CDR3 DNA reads TGTGCCAGCAGTGAAGCGGAAAGGACAGGGGCCCAGTACTTC. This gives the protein CASSEAERTGAQYF.

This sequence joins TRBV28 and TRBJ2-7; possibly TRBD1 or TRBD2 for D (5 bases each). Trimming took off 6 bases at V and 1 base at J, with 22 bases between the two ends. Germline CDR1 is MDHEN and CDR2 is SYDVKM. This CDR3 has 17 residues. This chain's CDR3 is CASSLPGGAWGSYEQYF. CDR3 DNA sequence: TGTGCCAGCAGCCTTCCAGGAGGCGCCTGGGGGTCCTACGAGCAGTACTTC.